A single sample is the source of the 8 T cell receptor beta chains below, sequenced in a study of cytomegalovirus exposure and HLA in healthy donors. PCR primers comprised 60 Vbeta and 13 Jbeta primers. Sequenced by immunoSEQ multiplex PCR; TCRdb stores in-frame clones only, minus some. The sample shows around 110,000 clones, approximately 80% of them seen only once. The sequencing input was PBMCs. These receptors were obtained from a woman aged 25 to 39 in good health and CMV-seronegative.

V and J are TRBV19 and TRBJ2-1, with 14 bases lining up with TRBD2. Germline V CDR1 and CDR2: LNHDA, SQIVND (reference sequence). The CDR3 length is 16 residues. J gave up 7 bases and V 6 bases, and 8 bases lay outside the gene matches. CDR3 residues: CASRRLAGGLVNEQFF. DNA of the CDR3: TGTGCCAGTAGGCGACTAGCGGGAGGGTTAGTAAATGAGCAGTTCTTC.

This chain connects TRBV15 to TRBJ1-2, with 7 bases that match TRBD1. The trim removed 0 bases at V and 2 bases at J, leaving 3 bases unmatched. Looked up from germline, CDR1 is LNHNV and CDR2 is YYDKDF (reference sequence). The CDR3 sequence is 15 residues long. The CDR3 reads CATSREAGGNYGYTF. CDR3 in DNA: TGTGCCACCAGCAGAGAGGCAGGGGGAAACTATGGCTACACCTTC.

This chain connects TRBV19 to TRBJ1-5, with 8 bases that match TRBD1. This CDR3 has 15 residues. Germline CDR1 reads LNHDA; CDR2 reads SQIVND (reference sequence). V shed 3 bases and J 7 bases; nucleotides not matched to a gene: 8. CDR3 loop: CASSIWQGAGQPQHF. In nucleotides, the CDR3 is TGTGCCAGTAGTATTTGGCAGGGGGCGGGGCAGCCCCAGCATTTT.

The chain combines TRBV11-2 with TRBJ2-1, with TRBD2 matching over 12 bases. Germline V gene lookup returns CDR1 SGHAT and CDR2 FQNNGV. Trimming took 1 base from V and 7 from J; bases not matched to a gene: 5. There are 16 residues in the CDR3. Here the CDR3 reads CASSLVLAGGHNEQFF. The CDR3 DNA reads as TGTGCCAGCAGCTTAGTCCTAGCGGGAGGGCATAATGAGCAGTTCTTC.

The chain employs TRBV19 and TRBJ1-2; D unclear. Trimming removed 7 bases from V and 7 bases from J, with 19 bases in between. This CDR3 is 14 amino acids long. Per the germline V gene, CDR1 is LNHDA and CDR2 is SQIVND (reference sequence). The CDR3 coding sequence is TGTGCCAGTACCCCACCCGGGTCGCCGGGTGGCTACACCTTC. The encoded protein is CASTPPGSPGGYTF.

This clone was counted once. The rearrangement joins TRBV27 to TRBJ1-2; possible D gene TRBD1, 5 bases. Germline V CDR1 and CDR2: MNHEY, SMNVEV (reference sequence). The V gene lost 1 base and the J gene lost 4 bases, with 7 bases spanning the gap. This CDR3 spans 13 amino acids. CDR3 residues: CASSLFQGYGYTF. In DNA, the CDR3 is TGTGCCAGCAGTTTATTCCAGGGCTATGGCTACACCTTC.

This clone has ten or more counts. V usage is TRBV6-5 and J usage is TRBJ2-1, with a tentative D call TRBD1 (5 bases). The CDR3 is 16 residues long. Germline assignment: CDR1 MNHEY and CDR2 SVGAGI. Trimming stripped 0 bases from V and 8 bases from J, with 17 bases between. The CDR3 loop is CASSYSSGSGRDEQFF. CDR3 sequence (DNA): TGTGCCAGCAGTTACTCGAGTGGGTCCGGCAGGGATGAGCAGTTCTTC.

The CDR3 DNA reads as TGTGCCAGCGGAGAGGTGGAGACCCAGTACTTC. Translated: CASGEVETQYF. The rearrangement uses TRBV2 and TRBJ2-5; the D is unclear. The CDR3 sequence is 11 residues long. Trimming took 8 bases from V and 5 from J, leaving 9 bases between them. Germline CDR1 SNHLY, CDR2 FYNNEI.